This T cell receptor (beta chain) is drawn from a study of Graves' ophthalmopathy and Graves' hyperthyroidism. Study-level results: The model forecast ophthalmopathy progression, reaching 60% to 71% sensitivity and around 72% specificity.

The sequenced template was RNA, covering the TCR beta CDR3 region. An opening RT-PCR round employed HTBI primers and preceded a second-round multiplex PCR. Each CDR3 protein is one row after TCRdb ran MiXCR on the multiplex PCR reads. The sample contains about 400,000 distinct CDR3 sequences, 15% of which appear only once. J lost 7 bases, V lost 5 bases, and 6 bases had no gene match. This CDR3 has 14 residues. This clonotype was recorded many times. Its antigen is unidentified. Sequenced: peripheral blood. This clonotype was obtained from a woman aged 18-29 years with stable Graves' hyperthyroidism. This chain links TRBV12-3 or TRBV12-4 with TRBJ2-2, with 8 bases aligning to TRBD1. The CDR3 DNA sequence: TGTGCCAGCAGTCCCCAGGGGGCGAGCGGGGAGCTGTTTTTT. Translated: CASSPQGASGELFF.